This TCR beta chain emerged from a study of T cells in Graves' hyperthyroidism and ophthalmopathy. Overall study findings and caveats: Ophthalmopathy was told apart from stable hyperthyroidism by a 13 V-J model. The majority of expanded thyroid clonotypes above 0.001 also appeared in blood. The model identified upcoming ophthalmopathy a median approximately six months ahead of onset.

Clinical symptoms, serum thyroxine, TRAb, thyroid ultrasound and orbital computed tomography informed diagnoses. This clonotype was found many times. Its antigen remains unknown. This CDR3 is 11 amino acids long. Trimming removed 2 bases from V and 9 bases from J, with 8 bases in between. In germline, CDR1 is SGHTA, CDR2 FQGNSA. Amplified regions were TCR beta CDR3 sequences from RNA transcripts. First-round RT-PCR targeting the TCR CDR3 was performed with the HTBI primer set. MiXCR, run by TCRdb on the multiplex PCR reads, gives a single entry per CDR3 protein. The table lists fewer than 750,000 distinct CDR3 sequences, approximately 44% of them singletons.

This chain joins TRBV7-2 and TRBJ2-7, with TRBD2 as a possible D gene (5 bases). The TCR comes from a woman aged 18-29 years with Graves' hyperthyroidism. Sequenced: peripheral blood or thyroid tissue (not recorded which). CDR3 sequence: CASSLRDRQYF. For the CDR3, the DNA is TGTGCCAGCAGCTTACGGGATCGGCAGTACTTC. The full variable domain, completed using reference TRBV7-2 and TRBJ2-7, is GAGVSQSPSNKVTEKGKDVELRCDPISGHTALYWYRQSLGQGLEFLIYFQGNSAPDKSGLPSDRFSAERTGGSVSTLTIQRTQQEDSAVYLCASSLRDRQYFGPGTRLTVT.